This T cell receptor beta chain appears in the sequencing data of a study of T cells after yellow fever vaccination (dated by TCRdb to between 2018 and 2021). Background on the whole study: The SMART-Seq v4 Ultra Low Input RNA kit was used to prepare libraries from fractions with low cell numbers. Bulk TCR alpha and beta repertoires were sequenced longitudinally to track T-cell clones before and after primary and booster YFV17D yellow fever vaccination. Two healthy male donors, one aged 18 to 30 and one aged 30 to 39 years, were included in the cohort. Bulk PBMC replicates and cell subsets were isolated from blood drawn at multiple timepoints before and after both primary and secondary immunization.

TCRdb records Illumina NovaSeq 6000 as the sequencer. TCR cDNA was made using 5'RACE template switching, a step that added a universal primer site and unique molecular identifiers. cDNA synthesis was primed from both the TCR alpha and TCR beta constant segments. Library amplification involved two PCR steps, and the second step added sample barcodes and sequencing adapters. Sequencing of libraries was performed on Illumina HiSeq 2500 (2x100 bp) or NovaSeq (2x150 bp). Per the authors' processing: Reads were demultiplexed and collapsed into UMI consensus sequences with MIGEC, and V(D)J alignment was performed with MiXCR. Vaccine-responding clonotypes were identified with edgeR using replicate PBMC samples, with FDR below 0.01 and a log2 fold change above 5 up to day 15 being required. CD4 or CD8 identity was assigned to each bulk clonotype according to whether the clonotype was present at higher abundance in the sequenced CD4 repertoire or the sequenced CD8 repertoire. TCRdb passed the public sequencing reads through fastp at Q25 and MiXCR, retaining productive beta sequences. Each CDR3 protein appears once, grouped with its most common genes and DNA. The V and J calls come from TCRdb's annotation, not from the publication. The sample profile shows more than 200,000 distinct CDR3 sequences; roughly 4% of them were found once. The top ten constitute around 19% of the sample.

This clonotype was observed many times. Its binding antigen is unknown. No base-level quality is on record; no much larger clone is a single base apart. At the junction V is shortened by 8 bases and J by 6 bases, with 8 bases in between. The germline V gene encodes CDR1 SGHTA and CDR2 FQGTGA. From the cysteine up to the phenylalanine, the CDR3 has a length of 11 residues. Of all the DNA, just the CDR3 is kept, 33 bases in frame from base 1. The research as a whole found: Computational filtering was needed because FACS-sorted repertoires could contain abundant contaminating clonotypes from the bulk population. A small fraction of clonotypes appeared in both the CD4 and CD8 compartments, likely as a result of convergent recombination. The secondary T-cell response was weaker than the primary response but faster, peaking on day 5 instead of day 15. The study included only two donors, which limits how far the findings can be generalized. After the booster, most of the clones that had expanded following primary vaccination were detected again (just under 97% of CD4 and 88% of CD8), which suggests that memory was broadly maintained.

The sample's treatment or condition label is to be understood as: live attenuated yellow fever vaccine strain. Two biological replicates of bulk PBMCs were collected at each blood-draw timepoint. A standard Ficoll-Paque protocol was used to isolate PBMCs from peripheral blood. TriZol was used to extract RNA from bulk PBMCs, from CD4 and CD8 fractions, and from dextramer-positive and dextramer-negative fractions. This TCR came from a man younger than 35 who received the YFV17D yellow fever vaccine. The chain joins TRBV7-3 to TRBJ2-1, with no D gene named confidently. The sample here was PBMCs, taken 15 days after the yellow fever booster vaccination. The DNA reads TGTGCCAGCGGGATAGGCAATGAGCAGTTCTTC. The translation is CASGIGNEQFF.